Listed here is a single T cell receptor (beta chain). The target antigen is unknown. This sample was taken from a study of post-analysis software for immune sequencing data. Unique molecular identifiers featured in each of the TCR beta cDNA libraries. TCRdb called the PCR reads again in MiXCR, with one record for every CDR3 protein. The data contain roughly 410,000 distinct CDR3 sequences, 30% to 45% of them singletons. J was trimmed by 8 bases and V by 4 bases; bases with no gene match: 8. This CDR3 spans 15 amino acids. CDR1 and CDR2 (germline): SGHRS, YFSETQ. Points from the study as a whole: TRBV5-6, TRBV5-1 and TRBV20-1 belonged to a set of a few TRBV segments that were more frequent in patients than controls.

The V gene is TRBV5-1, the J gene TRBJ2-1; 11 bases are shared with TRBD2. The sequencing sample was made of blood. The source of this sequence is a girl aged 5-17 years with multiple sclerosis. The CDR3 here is CASSRLAGRWDEQFF. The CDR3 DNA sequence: TGCGCCAGCAGCAGACTAGCGGGGCGGTGGGATGAGCAGTTCTTC.